Sequencing of this T cell receptor beta chain was carried out in a study of regulatory T cells in long-lasting Graves disease. This clonotype was recorded at least ten times. Sample time point: newly diagnosed GD, antithyroid drugs for less than 3 months. After RNA was extracted from PBMCs, the TCR library was made from it. The CDR3 length is 14 residues. V was pared by 4 bases and J by 7 bases, with 14 bases between. Libraries of TCR beta came from iRepertoire HTBI primers plus Arm-PCR of CDR3 regions. TCRdb recomputed calls from the multiplex PCR reads with MiXCR, one row per CDR3 protein. The sample shows approximately 350,000 distinct CDR3 sequences, over 9.5% of them seen only once. Separately, the same data were catalogued under a study of T cells in Graves' hyperthyroidism and ophthalmopathy. That paper states: An absence of ophthalmopathy progression within 18 months meant stable Graves' hyperthyroidism. Exclusion of a patient resulted from uncontrolled infection, other autoimmune disease, pregnancy or lactation. The HTBI primer set was used in a first-round RT-PCR of the TCR CDR3. Most thyroid-expanded clonotypes above 0.001 were also found in blood.

Sample: peripheral blood mononuclear cells (PBMCs), taken at new diagnosis, from a patient treated with antithyroid drugs. The genes are TRBV12-3 or TRBV12-4 and TRBJ1-5; tentative D call: TRBD1 (5 bases). This clonotype was obtained from a woman in her late teens or twenties with Graves disease. CDR3 region: CASSYLGPGQPQHF. The CDR3 bases are TGTGCCAGCAGTTACCTAGGTCCAGGGCAGCCCCAGCATTTT.